The clone carrying this TCR beta chain was counted only a few times. Antigen: not known. As to time point: patch test 3, about 24 weeks after DPC sensitization. Sample treatment: therapeutic diphenylcyclopropenone sensitization with weekly scalp DPC. This record comes from a study of human T cells and chemical hapten exposure. On the study more broadly: On 2 cm by 2 cm of upper inner arm skin, sensitization was performed with 2% DPC.

TCRdb reprocessed the RACE reads with MiXCR, giving one entry per CDR3 protein. The repertoire consists of fewer than 200,000 distinct CDR3 sequences, with 25% to 35% occurring once and the leading ten covering roughly 2%. Findings and caveats of the study: Versus controls, significantly more large CDR3 similarity clusters arose from expanded TCRs. The presence of alopecia in the donors means their immune response may differ from healthy people's. Correlating positively with patch test score were the PT1 expanded TCR counts.

The germline V gene has CDR1 MRHNA and CDR2 SNTAGT. Trimming shortened V by 0 bases and J by 5 bases, and 11 bases separated the two germline ends. The CDR3 runs to 15 residues. This sequence joins TRBV6-4 and TRBJ2-1; D remains ambiguous. The source is a woman aged 18-29 years with alopecia areata. Some clones in this sample may be carry-over from other donors' samples. The source material was whole blood, sampled in connection with sensitization to the hapten diphenylcyclopropenone (DPC). CDR3 sequence: CASSDSLDGNNEQFF. The CDR3 DNA reads as TGTGCCAGCAGTGACTCTCTGGACGGTAACAATGAGCAGTTCTTC.